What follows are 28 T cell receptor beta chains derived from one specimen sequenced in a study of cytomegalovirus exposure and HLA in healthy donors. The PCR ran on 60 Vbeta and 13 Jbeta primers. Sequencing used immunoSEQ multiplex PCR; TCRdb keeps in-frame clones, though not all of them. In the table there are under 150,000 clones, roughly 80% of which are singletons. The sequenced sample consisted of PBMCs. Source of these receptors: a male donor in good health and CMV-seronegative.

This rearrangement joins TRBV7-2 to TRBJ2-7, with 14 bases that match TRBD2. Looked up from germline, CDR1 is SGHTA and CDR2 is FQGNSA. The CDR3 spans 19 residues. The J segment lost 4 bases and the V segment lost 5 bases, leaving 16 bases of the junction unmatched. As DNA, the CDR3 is TGTGCCAGCAGCACCAGACTAGCGGGAGGGCTAAGCGGAACGTACGAGCAGTACTTC. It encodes CASSTRLAGGLSGTYEQYF. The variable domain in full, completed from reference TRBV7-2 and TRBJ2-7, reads GAGVSQSPSNKVTEKGKDVELRCDPISGHTALYWYRQSLGQGLEFLIYFQGNSAPDKSGLPSDRFSAERTGGSVSTLTIQRTQQEDSAVYLCASSTRLAGGLSGTYEQYFGPGTRLTVT.

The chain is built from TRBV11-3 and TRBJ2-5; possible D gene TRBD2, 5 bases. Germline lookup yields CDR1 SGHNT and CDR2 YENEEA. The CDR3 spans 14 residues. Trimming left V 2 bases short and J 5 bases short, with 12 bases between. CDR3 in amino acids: CASSLWEAEETQYF. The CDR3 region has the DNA TGTGCCAGCAGCTTATGGGAAGCGGAGGAGACCCAGTACTTC.

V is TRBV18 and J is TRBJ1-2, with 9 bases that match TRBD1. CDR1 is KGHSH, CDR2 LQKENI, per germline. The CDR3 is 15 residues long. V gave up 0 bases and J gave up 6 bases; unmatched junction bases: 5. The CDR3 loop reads CASSPPDRGEDGYTF. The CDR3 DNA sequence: TGTGCCAGCTCACCACCGGACAGGGGAGAGGATGGCTACACCTTC. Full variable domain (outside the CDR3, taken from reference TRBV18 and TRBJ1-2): NAGVMQNPRHLVRRRGQEARLRCSPMKGHSHVYWYRQLPEEGLKFMVYLQKENIIDESGMPKERFSAEFPKEGPSILRIQQVVRGDSAAYFCASSPPDRGEDGYTFGSGTRLTVV.

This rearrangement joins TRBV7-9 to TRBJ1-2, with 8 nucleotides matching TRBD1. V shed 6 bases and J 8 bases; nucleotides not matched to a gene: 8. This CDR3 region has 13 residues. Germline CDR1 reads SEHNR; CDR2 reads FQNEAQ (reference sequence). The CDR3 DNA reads TGTGCCAGCAGGTCCGACAGGGGCTTAGGCTACACCTTC. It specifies CASRSDRGLGYTF.

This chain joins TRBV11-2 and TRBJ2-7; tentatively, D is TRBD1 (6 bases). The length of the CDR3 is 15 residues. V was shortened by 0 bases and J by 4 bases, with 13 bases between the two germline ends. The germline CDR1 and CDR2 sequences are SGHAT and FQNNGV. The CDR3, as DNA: TGTGCCAGCAGCTTAGAGGCAGGGGCAAGATACGAGCAGTACTTC. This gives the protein CASSLEAGARYEQYF. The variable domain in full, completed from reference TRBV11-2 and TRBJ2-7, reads EAGVAQSPRYKIIEKRQSVAFWCNPISGHATLYWYQQILGQGPKLLIQFQNNGVVDDSQLPKDRFSAERLKGVDSTLKIQPAKLEDSAVYLCASSLEAGARYEQYFGPGTRLTVT.

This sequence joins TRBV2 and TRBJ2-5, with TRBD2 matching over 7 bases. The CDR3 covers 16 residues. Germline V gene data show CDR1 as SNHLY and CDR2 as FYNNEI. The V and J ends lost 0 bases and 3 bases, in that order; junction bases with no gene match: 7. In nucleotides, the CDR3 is TGTGCCAGCAGTGAAGCGCTTCAGGGACTAAAAGAGACCCAGTACTTC. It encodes CASSEALQGLKETQYF.

CDR3 DNA sequence: TGTGCCAGCAGCTTAGCGGTTTCAACAGGCCGAGAGACCCAGTACTTC. Protein: CASSLAVSTGRETQYF. The rearrangement joins TRBV7-6 to TRBJ2-5, with D possibly TRBD1 on 5 matching bases. From germline, CDR1 is SGHVS and CDR2 FNYEAQ. V shed 0 bases and J shed 4 bases, with 15 bases lying between them. The CDR3 has 16 amino acids.

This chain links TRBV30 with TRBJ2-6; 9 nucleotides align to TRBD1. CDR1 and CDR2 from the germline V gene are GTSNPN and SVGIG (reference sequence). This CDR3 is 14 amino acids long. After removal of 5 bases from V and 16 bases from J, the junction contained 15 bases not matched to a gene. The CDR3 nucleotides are TGTGCCTGGTCCCGAAGAGGGACAGGGCAACTACTGACTTTC. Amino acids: CAWSRRGTGQLLTF. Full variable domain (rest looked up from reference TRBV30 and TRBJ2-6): SQTIHQWPATLVQPVGSPLSLECTVEGTSNPNLYWYRQAAGRGLQLLFYSVGIGQISSEVPQNLSASRPQDRQFILSSKKLLLSDSGFYLCAWSRRGTGQLLTFGAGSRLTVL.

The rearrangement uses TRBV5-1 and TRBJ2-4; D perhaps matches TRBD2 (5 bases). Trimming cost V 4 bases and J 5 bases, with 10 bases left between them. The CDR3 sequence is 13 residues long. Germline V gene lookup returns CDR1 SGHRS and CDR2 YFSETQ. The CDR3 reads CASSGTLENIQYF. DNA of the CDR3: TGCGCCAGCAGCGGCACACTAGAAAACATTCAGTACTTC.

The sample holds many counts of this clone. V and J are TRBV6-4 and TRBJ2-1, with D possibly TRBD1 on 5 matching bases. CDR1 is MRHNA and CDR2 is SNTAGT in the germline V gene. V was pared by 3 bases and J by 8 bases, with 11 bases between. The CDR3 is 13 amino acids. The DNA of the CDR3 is TGTGCCAGCAGTGAAGAGGACAAGGATGAGCAGTTCTTC. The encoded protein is CASSEEDKDEQFF.

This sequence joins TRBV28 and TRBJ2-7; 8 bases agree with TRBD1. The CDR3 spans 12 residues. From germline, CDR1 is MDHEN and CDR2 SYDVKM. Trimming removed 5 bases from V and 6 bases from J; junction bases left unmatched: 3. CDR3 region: CASSPTGGEQYF. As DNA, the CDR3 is TGTGCCAGCAGTCCAACAGGGGGCGAGCAGTACTTC. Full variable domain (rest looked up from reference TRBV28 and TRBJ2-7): DVKVTQSSRYLVKRTGEKVFLECVQDMDHENMFWYRQDPGLGLRLIYFSYDVKMKEKGDIPEGYSVSREKKERFSLILESASTNQTSMYLCASSPTGGEQYFGPGTRLTVT.

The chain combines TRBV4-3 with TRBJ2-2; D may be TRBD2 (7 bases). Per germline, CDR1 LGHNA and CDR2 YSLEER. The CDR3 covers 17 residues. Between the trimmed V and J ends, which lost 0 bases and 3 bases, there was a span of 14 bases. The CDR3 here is CASSQDPGGSDTGELFF. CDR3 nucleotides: TGCGCCAGCAGCCAAGATCCGGGGGGCTCTGACACCGGGGAGCTGTTTTTT.

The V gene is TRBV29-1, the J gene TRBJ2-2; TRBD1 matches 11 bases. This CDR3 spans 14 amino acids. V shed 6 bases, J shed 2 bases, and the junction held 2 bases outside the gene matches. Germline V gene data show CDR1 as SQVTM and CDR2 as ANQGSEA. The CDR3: CSVRTGGNTGELFF. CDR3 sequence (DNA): TGCAGCGTGAGGACAGGGGGCAACACCGGGGAGCTGTTTTTT.

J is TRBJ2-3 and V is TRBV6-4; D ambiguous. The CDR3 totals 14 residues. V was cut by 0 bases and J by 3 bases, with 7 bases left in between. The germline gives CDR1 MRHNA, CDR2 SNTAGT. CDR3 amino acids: CASSDSGVTDTQYF. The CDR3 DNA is TGTGCCAGCAGTGACTCTGGAGTTACAGATACGCAGTATTTT.

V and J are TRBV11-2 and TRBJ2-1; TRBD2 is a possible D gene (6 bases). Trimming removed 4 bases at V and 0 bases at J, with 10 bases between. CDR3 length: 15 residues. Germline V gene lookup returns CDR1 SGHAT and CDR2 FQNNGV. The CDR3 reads CASSWEVSSYNEQFF. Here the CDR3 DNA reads TGTGCCAGCAGCTGGGAGGTGAGCTCCTACAATGAGCAGTTCTTC.

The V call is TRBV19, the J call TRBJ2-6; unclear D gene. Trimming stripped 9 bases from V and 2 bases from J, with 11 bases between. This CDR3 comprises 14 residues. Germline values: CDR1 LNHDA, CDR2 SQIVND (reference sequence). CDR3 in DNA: TGTGCCAGCAAGCTATCGGCTGGGGCCAACGTCCTGACTTTC. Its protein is CASKLSAGANVLTF. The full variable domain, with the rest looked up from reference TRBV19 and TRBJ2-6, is DGGITQSPKYLFRKEGQNVTLSCEQNLNHDAMYWYRQDPGQGLRLIYYSQIVNDFQKGDIAEGYSVSREKKESFPLTVTSAQKNPTAFYLCASKLSAGANVLTFGAGSRLTVL.

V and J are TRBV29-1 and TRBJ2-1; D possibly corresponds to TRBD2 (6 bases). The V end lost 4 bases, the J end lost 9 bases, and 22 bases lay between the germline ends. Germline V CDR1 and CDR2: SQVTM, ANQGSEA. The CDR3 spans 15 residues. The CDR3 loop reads CSVGIGIGGEIEQFF. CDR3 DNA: TGCAGCGTTGGGATCGGGATAGGAGGGGAGATTGAGCAGTTCTTC.

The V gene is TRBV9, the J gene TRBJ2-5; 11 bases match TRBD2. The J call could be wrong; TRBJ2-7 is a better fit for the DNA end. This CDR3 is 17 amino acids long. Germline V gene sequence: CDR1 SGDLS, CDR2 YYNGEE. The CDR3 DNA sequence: TGTGCCAGCAGCGTTCTAGCGGGAGGCCTCCGCCCCTACGAGCAGTACTTC. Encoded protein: CASSVLAGGLRPYEQYF.

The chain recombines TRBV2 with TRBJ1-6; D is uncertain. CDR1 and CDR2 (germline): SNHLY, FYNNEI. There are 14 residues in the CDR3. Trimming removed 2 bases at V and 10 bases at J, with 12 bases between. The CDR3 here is CASSEWEGDSPLHF. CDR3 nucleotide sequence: TGTGCCAGCAGTGAATGGGAGGGTGACTCACCCCTCCACTTT.

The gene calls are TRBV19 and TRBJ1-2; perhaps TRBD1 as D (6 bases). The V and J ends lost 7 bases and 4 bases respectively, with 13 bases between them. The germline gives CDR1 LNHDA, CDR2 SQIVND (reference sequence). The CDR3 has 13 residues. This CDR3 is CASKDRFAYGYTF. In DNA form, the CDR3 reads TGTGCCAGTAAAGACAGGTTTGCCTATGGCTACACCTTC.

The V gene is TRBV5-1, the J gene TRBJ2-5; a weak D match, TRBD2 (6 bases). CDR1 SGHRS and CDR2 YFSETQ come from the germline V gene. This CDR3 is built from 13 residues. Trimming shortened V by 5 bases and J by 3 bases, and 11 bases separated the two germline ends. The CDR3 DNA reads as TGCGCCAGCAGGCGACTAGTAAAAGAGACCCAGTACTTC. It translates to CASRRLVKETQYF.

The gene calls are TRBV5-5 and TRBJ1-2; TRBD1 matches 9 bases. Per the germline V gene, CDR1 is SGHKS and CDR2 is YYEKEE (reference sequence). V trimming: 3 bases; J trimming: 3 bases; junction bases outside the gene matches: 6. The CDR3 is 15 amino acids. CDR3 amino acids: CASSSAGQGYYGYTF. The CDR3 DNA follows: TGTGCCAGCAGCTCTGCGGGACAGGGCTACTATGGCTACACCTTC.

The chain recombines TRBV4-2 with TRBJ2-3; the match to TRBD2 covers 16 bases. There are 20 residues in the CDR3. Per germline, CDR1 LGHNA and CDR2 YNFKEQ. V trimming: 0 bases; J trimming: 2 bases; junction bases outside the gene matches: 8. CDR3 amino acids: CASSQEGLAGGALLTDTQYF. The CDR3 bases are TGTGCCAGCAGCCAAGAGGGACTAGCGGGGGGGGCGCTGCTCACAGATACGCAGTATTTT.

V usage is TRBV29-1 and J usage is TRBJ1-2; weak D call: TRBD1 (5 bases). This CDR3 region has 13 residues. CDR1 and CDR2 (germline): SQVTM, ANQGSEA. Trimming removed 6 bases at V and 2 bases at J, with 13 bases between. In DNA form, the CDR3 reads TGCAGCGTCGTGGGGGGGACCAACTATGGCTACACCTTC. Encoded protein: CSVVGGTNYGYTF.

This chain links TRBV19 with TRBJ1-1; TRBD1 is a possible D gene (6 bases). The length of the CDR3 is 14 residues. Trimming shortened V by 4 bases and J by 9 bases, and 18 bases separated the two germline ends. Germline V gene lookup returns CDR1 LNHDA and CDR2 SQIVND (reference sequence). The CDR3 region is CASSTSQGKIKAFF. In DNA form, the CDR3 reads TGTGCCAGTAGTACATCCCAGGGGAAGATAAAAGCTTTCTTT.

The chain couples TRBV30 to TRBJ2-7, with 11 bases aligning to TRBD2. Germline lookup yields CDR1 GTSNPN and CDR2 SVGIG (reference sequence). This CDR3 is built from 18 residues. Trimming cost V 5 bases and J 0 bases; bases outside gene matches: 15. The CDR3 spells CAWEDLSGLAASSYEQYF. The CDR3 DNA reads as TGTGCCTGGGAGGATCTATCGGGACTAGCGGCTAGCTCCTACGAGCAGTACTTC.

CDR3 region: CASSFHNQPQHF. The CDR3 nucleotides are TGTGCCAGCAGTTTCCACAATCAGCCCCAGCATTTT. This chain connects TRBV27 to TRBJ1-5; no definite D call. This CDR3 spans 12 amino acids. Germline V gives CDR1 MNHEY, CDR2 SMNVEV (reference sequence). The V and J ends lost 3 bases and 3 bases respectively, with 3 bases between them.

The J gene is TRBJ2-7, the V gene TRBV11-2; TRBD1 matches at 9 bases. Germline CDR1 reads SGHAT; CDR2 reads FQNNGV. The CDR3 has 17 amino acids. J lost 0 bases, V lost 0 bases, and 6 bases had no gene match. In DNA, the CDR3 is TGTGCCAGCAGCTTAGATCGGGACAGGGCTAGCTCCTACGAGCAGTACTTC. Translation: CASSLDRDRASSYEQYF.